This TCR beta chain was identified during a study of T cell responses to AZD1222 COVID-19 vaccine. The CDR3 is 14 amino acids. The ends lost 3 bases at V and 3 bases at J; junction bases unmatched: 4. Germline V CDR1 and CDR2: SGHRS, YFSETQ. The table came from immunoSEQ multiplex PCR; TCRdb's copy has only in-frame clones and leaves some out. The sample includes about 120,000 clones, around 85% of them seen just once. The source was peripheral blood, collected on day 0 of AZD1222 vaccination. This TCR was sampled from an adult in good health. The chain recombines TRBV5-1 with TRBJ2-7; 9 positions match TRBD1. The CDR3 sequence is CASSSTDRGYEQYF. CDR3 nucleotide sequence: TGCGCCAGCAGCTCGACGGACAGGGGCTACGAGCAGTACTTC.